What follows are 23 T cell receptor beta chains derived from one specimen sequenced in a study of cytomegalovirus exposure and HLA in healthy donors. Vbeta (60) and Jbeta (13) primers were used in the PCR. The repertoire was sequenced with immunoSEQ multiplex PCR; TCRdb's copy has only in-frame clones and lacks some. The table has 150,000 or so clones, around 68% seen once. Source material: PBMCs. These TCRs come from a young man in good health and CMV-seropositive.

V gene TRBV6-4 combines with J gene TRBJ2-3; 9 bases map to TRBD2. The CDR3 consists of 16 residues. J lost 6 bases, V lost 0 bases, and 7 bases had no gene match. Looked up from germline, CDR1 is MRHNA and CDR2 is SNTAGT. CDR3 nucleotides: TGTGCCAGCAGTGACTCCGGCGGGAGGGCTTCGGATACGCAGTATTTT. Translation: CASSDSGGRASDTQYF.

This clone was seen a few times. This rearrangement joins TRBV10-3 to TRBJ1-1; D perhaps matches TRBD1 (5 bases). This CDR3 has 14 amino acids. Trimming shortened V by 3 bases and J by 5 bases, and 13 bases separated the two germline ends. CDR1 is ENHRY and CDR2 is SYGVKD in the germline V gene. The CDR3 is CAISETGGDTEAFF. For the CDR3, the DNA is TGTGCCATCAGTGAAACAGGAGGGGATACTGAAGCTTTCTTT.

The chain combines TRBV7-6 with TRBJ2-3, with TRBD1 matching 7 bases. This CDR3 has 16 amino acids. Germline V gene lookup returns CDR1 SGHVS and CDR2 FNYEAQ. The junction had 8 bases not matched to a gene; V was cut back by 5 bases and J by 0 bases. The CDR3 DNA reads TGTGCCAGCAGCAAGACAGGGATTACTAGCACAGATACGCAGTATTTT. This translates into CASSKTGITSTDTQYF. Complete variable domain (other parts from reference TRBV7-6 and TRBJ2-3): GAGVSQSPRYKVTKRGQDVALRCDPISGHVSLYWYRQALGQGPEFLTYFNYEAQQDKSGLPNDRFSAERPEGSISTLTIQRTEQRDSAMYRCASSKTGITSTDTQYFGPGTRLTVL.

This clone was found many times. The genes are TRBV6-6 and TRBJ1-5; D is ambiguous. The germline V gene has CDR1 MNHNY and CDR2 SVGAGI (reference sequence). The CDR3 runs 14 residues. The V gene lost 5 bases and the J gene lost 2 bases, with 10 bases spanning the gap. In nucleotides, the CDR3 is TGTGCCAGCAGTAATAGCGACGGCAATCAGCCCCAGCATTTT. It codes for CASSNSDGNQPQHF.

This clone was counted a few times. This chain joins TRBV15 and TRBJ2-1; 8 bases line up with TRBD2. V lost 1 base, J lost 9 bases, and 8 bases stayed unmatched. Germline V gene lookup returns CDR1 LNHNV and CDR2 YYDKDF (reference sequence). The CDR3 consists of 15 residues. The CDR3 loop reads CATSRAAGEFGEQFF. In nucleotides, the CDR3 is TGTGCCACCAGCAGAGCAGCGGGAGAGTTCGGTGAGCAGTTCTTC.

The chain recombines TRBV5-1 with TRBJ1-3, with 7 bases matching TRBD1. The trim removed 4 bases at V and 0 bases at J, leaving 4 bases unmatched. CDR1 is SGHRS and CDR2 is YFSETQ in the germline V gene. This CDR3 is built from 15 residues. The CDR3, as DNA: TGCGCCAGCAGCCTGGGGACAGCCTCTGGAAACACCATATATTTT. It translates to CASSLGTASGNTIYF. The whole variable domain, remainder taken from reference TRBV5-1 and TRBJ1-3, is KAGVTQTPRYLIKTRGQQVTLSCSPISGHRSVSWYQQTPGQGLQFLFEYFSETQRNKGNFPGRFSGRQFSNSRSEMNVSTLELGDSALYLCASSLGTASGNTIYFGEGSWLTVV.

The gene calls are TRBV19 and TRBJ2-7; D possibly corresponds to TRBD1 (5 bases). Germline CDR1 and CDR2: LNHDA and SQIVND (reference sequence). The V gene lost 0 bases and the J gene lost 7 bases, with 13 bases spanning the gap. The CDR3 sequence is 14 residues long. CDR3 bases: TGTGCCAGTAGTATAGAGGGCAGGGTCTCTGAGCAGTACTTC. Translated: CASSIEGRVSEQYF.

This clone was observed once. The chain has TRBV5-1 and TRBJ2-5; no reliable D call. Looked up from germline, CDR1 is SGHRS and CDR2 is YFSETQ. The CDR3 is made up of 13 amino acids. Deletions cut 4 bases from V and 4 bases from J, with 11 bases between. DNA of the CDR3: TGCGCCAGCAGCCCAACATCCTTAGAGACCCAGTACTTC. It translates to CASSPTSLETQYF.

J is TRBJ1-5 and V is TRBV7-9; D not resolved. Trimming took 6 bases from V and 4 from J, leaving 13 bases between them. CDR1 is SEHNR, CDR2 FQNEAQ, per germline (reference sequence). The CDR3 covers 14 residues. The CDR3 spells CASSLLGRNQPQHF. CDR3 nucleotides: TGTGCCAGCAGTCTGTTAGGGAGGAATCAGCCCCAGCATTTT.

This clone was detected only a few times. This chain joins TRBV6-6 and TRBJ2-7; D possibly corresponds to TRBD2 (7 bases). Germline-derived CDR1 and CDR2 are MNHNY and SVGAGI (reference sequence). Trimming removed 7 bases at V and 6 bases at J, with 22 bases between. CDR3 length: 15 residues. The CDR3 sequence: CASKLSGAGGSEQYF. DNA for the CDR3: TGTGCCAGCAAATTAAGCGGGGCTGGGGGCTCCGAGCAGTACTTC.

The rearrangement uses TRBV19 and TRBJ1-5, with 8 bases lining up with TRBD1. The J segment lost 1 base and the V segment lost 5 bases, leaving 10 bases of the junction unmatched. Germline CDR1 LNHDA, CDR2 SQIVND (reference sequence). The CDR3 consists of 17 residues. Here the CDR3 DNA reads TGTGCCAGTAGTCCTCAACACCAGGGGGCCAGCAATCAGCCCCAGCATTTT. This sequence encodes CASSPQHQGASNQPQHF.

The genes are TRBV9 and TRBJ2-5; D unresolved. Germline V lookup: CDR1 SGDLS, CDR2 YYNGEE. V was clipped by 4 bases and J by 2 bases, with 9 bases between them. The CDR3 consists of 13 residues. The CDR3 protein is CASSKTPQETQYF. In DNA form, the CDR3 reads TGTGCCAGCAGCAAAACACCGCAAGAGACCCAGTACTTC.

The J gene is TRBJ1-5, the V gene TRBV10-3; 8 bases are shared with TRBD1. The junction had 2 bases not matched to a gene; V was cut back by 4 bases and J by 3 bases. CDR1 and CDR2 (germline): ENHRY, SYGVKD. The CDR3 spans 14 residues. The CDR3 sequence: CAISGDRNNQPQHF. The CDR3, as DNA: TGTGCCATCAGTGGGGACAGGAACAATCAGCCCCAGCATTTT.

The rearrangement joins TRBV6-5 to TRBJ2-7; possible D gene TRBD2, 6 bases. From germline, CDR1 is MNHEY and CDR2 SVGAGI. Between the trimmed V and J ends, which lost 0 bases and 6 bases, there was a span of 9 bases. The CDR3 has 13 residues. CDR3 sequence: CASSYSFGGEQYF. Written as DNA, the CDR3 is TGTGCCAGCAGTTACTCGTTCGGGGGCGAGCAGTACTTC.

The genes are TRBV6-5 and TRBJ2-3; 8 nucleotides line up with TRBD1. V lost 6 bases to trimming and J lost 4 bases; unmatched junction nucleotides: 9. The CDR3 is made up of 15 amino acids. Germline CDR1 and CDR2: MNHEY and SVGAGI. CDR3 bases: TGTGCCAGCAGCAAACAGGGGGGCAAGGCAGATACGCAGTATTTT. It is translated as CASSKQGGKADTQYF.

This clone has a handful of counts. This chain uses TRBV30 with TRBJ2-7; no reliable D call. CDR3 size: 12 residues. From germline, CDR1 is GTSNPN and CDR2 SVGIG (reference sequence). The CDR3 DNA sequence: TGTTCCAAGCAGAAGGCGGCATACGAGCAGTACTTC. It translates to CSKQKAAYEQYF.

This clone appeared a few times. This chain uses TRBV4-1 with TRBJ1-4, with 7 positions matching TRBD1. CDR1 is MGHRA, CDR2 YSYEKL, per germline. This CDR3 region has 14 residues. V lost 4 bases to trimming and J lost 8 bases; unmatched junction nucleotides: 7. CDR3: CASSRQGDGEKLFF. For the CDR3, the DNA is TGCGCCAGCAGCCGACAGGGAGATGGGGAAAAACTGTTTTTT.

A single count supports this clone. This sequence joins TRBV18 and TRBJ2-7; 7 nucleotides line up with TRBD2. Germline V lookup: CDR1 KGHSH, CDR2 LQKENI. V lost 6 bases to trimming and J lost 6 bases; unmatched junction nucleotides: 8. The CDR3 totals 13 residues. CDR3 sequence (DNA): TGTGCCAGCTCTACAGCGGGGAGATCCGAGCAGTACTTC. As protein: CASSTAGRSEQYF.

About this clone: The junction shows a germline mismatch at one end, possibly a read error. DNA of the CDR3: TGTTCCAGCAGCTCCCCCCCGAGCGGGAGTTATGAGCAGTACTTC. Protein: CSSSSPPSGSYEQYF. V is TRBV7-9 and J is TRBJ2-7; 8 bases line up with TRBD2. Germline V lookup: CDR1 SEHNR, CDR2 FQNEAQ (reference sequence). The CDR3 totals 15 residues.

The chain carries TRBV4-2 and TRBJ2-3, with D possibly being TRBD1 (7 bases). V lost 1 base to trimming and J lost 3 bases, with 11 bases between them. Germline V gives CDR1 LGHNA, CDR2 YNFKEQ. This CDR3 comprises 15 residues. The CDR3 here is CASSQGRGHTDTQYF. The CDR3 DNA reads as TGTGCCAGCAGCCAAGGGAGGGGGCATACAGATACGCAGTATTTT.

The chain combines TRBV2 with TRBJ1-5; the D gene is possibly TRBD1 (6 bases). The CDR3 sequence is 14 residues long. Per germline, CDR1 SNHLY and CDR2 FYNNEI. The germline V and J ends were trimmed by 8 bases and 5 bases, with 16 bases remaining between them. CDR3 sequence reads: CASGLQGSYQPQHF. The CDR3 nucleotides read TGTGCCAGCGGCCTTCAGGGGTCGTATCAGCCCCAGCATTTT.

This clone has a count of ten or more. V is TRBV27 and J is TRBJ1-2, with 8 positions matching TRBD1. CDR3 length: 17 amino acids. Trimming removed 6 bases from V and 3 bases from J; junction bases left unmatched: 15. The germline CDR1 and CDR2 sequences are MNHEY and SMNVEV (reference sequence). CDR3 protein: CASRFIWTGSSDYGYTF. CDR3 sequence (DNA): TGTGCCAGCAGATTCATATGGACAGGGAGCTCGGACTATGGCTACACCTTC.

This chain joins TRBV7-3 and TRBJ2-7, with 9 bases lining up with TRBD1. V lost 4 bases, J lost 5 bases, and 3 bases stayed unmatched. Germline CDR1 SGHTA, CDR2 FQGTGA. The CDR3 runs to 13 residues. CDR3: CASSSYRGHEQYF. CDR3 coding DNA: TGTGCCAGCAGCTCCTACAGGGGGCACGAGCAGTACTTC.